This T cell receptor (beta chain) originates from a study of blood T cell repertoires in COVID-19. Overall study: The United States, Italy and Spain supplied acute and convalescent COVID-19 samples. Sample material is recorded as cDNA or gDNA derived from T cells, B-cell-depleted T cells, or PBMCs.

Per the original data handling: Amplification with reference gene primers provided the estimates of nucleated cell counts. Data came from immunoSEQ multiplex PCR; TCRdb stores just in-frame clones and leaves some out. Clonal size and the V and J genes are those of that table, whereas D and trimming came from the DNA. The sample lists 90,000 to 100,000 clones, 65% to 85% occurring once. CDR3 size: 14 residues. Germline V gives CDR1 SQVTM, CDR2 ANQGSEA. J gave up 0 bases and V 4 bases, and 3 bases lay outside the gene matches. The sample comprised peripheral blood. The chain combines TRBV29-1 with TRBJ1-5; 7 nucleotides line up with TRBD1. The sequence came from a man aged 65 to 85 with active or convalescent COVID-19. CDR3 DNA sequence: TGCAGCGTTGCTGGGACAGATAGCAATCAGCCCCAGCATTTT. This codes for CSVAGTDSNQPQHF.